This TCR beta chain was sequenced in a study of cytomegalovirus exposure and HLA in healthy donors. Findings of the study overall: Immune exposure was documented only through CMV serostatus.

Comments on this clone: Its antigen is currently unknown.

Amplification used 60 Vbeta primers and 13 Jbeta primers. In the authors' workflow: Among the unique TCR beta chains that a later analysis counted, about 81 million in all, around 11 million were shared. Assay: immunoSEQ multiplex PCR; the TCRdb copy retains only in-frame clones and omits some. V, J and clone size are those of that table, while D and trimming were read from the DNA. The table lists about 200,000 clones, 82% of them singletons. Germline CDR1 reads SGHAT; CDR2 reads FQNNGV. CDR3 length equals 14 residues. Trimming stripped 0 bases from V and 15 bases from J, with 18 bases between. Sample: PBMCs. The genes are TRBV11-2 and TRBJ2-1; unclear D gene. The TCR originated in a woman between 18 and 29 years old in good health and CMV-seronegative. The CDR3 is CASSLDSSPTYGFF. The CDR3 coding sequence is TGTGCCAGCAGCTTAGATTCTAGTCCCACTTATGGGTTCTTC.